The sequence of this T cell receptor beta chain was determined in a study of T-cell memory formation after mild COVID-19. Overall study results and limits: Of the contracting clones, CD4+ ones lay mainly in CM and EM, and CD8+ ones in EMRA. Memory from before infection featured some responding clones, which suggests cross-reactive memory joined. Clones that got smaller from day 15 to 85 had even CD4/CD8, while clones growing later tipped toward CD4+. Second-wave clones that peaked on day 37 lacked confirmed SARS-CoV-2 specificity.

V was trimmed by 5 bases and J by 6 bases, leaving 14 bases between them. The CDR3 runs 13 residues. CDR1 and CDR2 from the germline V gene are SGHTA and FQGNSA. Concerning this clonotype itself: Its antigen is unidentified.

TCRdb recomputed calls from the 5' RACE reads with MiXCR, one row per CDR3 protein. This table has 400,000 or so distinct CDR3 sequences, 20% appearing once. The sequenced sample was PBMCs or a T cell subset sorted from them (not recorded which). The chain couples TRBV7-2 to TRBJ2-7; TRBD1 or TRBD2 may be the D gene (6 bases each). The TCR originated in an adult woman who had mild COVID-19 (a few samples of this study predate the infection). Cell type and time point are not known. The CDR3 bases are TGTGCCAGCAGCCCTACAGGGAGGAGCGAGCAGTACTTC. Its protein product is CASSPTGRSEQYF.